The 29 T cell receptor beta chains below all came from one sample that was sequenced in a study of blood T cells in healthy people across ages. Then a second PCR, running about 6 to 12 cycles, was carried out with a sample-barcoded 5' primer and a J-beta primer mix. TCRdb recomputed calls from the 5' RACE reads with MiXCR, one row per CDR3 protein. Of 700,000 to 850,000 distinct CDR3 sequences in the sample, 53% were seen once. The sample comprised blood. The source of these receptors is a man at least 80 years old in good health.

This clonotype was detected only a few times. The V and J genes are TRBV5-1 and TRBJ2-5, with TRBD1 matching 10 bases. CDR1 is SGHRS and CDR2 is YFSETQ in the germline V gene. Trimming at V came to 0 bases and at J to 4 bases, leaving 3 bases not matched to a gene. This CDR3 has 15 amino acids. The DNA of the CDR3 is TGCGCCAGCAGCTTGGGACAGGGGGCTGTAGAGACCCAGTACTTC. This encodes CASSLGQGAVETQYF.

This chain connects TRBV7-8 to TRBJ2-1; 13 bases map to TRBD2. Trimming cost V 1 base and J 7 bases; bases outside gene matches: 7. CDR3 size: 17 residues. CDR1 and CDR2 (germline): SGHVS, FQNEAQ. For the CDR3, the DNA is TGTGCCAGCAGCTTAGTAGGGACTAGCGGGGCCTGGAATGAGCAGTTCTTC. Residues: CASSLVGTSGAWNEQFF.

The CDR3 loop is CATASISRYAYF. CDR3 nucleotide sequence: TGTGCCACCGCCAGCATAAGCAGATACGCGTATTTT. The V and J genes are TRBV6-2 or TRBV6-3 and TRBJ2-3, with unresolved D. In germline, CDR1 is MNHEY, CDR2 SVGEGT. V was cut by 10 bases and J by 14 bases, with 22 bases left in between. This CDR3 contains 12 residues.

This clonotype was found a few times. CDR3 in amino acids: CASSAGSVNTEAFF. The CDR3, as DNA: TGTGCCAGCAGCGCCGGCTCGGTGAACACTGAAGCTTTCTTT. The V call is TRBV14, the J call TRBJ1-1; D is unresolved. The CDR3 is made up of 14 amino acids. The V and J ends lost 5 bases and 0 bases respectively, with 10 bases between them. Germline assignment: CDR1 SGHDN and CDR2 FVKESK. The full variable domain, with the rest looked up from reference TRBV14 and TRBJ1-1, is EAGVTQFPSHSVIEKGQTVTLRCDPISGHDNLYWYRRVMGKEIKFLLHFVKESKQDESGMPNNRFLAERTGGTYSTLKVQPAELEDSGVYFCASSAGSVNTEAFFGQGTRLTVV.

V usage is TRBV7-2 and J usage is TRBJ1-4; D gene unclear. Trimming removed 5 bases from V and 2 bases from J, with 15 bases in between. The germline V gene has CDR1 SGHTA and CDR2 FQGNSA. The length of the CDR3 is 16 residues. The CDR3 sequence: CASSPDGHRTNEKLFF. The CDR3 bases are TGTGCCAGCAGCCCGGACGGCCACCGCACTAATGAAAAACTGTTTTTT. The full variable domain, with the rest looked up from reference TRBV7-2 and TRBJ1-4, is GAGVSQSPSNKVTEKGKDVELRCDPISGHTALYWYRQSLGQGLEFLIYFQGNSAPDKSGLPSDRFSAERTGGSVSTLTIQRTQQEDSAVYLCASSPDGHRTNEKLFFGSGTQLSVL.

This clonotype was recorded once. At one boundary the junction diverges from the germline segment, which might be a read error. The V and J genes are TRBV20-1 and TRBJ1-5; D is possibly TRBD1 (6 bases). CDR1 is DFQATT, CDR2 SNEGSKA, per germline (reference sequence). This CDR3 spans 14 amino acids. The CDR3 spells CSATRTARNQPRHF. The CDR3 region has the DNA TGCAGTGCTACCCGGACAGCAAGAAATCAGCCCCGGCATTTT.

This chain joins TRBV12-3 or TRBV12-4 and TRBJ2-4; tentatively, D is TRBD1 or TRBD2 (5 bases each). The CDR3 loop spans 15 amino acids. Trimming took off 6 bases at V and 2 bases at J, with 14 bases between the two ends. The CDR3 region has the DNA TGTGCCAGCAGCCTCTTCCGGGGCCCCAAAAACATTCAGTACTTC. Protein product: CASSLFRGPKNIQYF.

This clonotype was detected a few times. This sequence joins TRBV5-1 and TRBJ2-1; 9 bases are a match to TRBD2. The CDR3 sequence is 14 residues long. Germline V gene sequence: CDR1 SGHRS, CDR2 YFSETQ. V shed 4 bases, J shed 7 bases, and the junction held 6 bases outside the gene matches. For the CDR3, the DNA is TGCGCCAGCAGCCCAGGGACTAGCAGGAATGAGCAGTTCTTC. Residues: CASSPGTSRNEQFF. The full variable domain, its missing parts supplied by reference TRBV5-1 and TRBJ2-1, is KAGVTQTPRYLIKTRGQQVTLSCSPISGHRSVSWYQQTPGQGLQFLFEYFSETQRNKGNFPGRFSGRQFSNSRSEMNVSTLELGDSALYLCASSPGTSRNEQFFGPGTRLTVL.

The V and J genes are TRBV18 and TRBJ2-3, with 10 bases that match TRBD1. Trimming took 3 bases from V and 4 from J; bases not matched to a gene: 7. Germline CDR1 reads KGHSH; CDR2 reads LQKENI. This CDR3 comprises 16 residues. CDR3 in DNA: TGTGCCAGCTCACCTCCGGGACAGGGGTTCCCAGATACGCAGTATTTT. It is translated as CASSPPGQGFPDTQYF.

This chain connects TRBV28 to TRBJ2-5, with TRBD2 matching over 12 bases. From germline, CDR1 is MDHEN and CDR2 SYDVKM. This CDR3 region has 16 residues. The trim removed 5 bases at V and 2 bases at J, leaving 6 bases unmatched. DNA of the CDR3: TGTGCCAGCAGTCCACTAGCGGGAGGATTGCAAGAGACCCAGTACTTC. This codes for CASSPLAGGLQETQYF.

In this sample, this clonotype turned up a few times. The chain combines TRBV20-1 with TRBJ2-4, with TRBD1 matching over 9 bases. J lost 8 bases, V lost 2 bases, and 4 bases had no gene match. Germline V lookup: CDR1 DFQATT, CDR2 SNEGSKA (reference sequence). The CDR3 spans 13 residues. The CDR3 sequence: CSARLTGGDIQYF. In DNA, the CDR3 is TGCAGTGCTAGACTGACAGGGGGTGACATTCAGTACTTC.

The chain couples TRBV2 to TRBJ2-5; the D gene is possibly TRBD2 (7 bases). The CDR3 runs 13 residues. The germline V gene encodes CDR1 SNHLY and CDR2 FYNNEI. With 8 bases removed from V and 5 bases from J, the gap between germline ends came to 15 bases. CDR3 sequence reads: CASSNGGRETQYF. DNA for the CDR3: TGTGCCAGCTCCAACGGGGGGCGGGAGACCCAGTACTTC.

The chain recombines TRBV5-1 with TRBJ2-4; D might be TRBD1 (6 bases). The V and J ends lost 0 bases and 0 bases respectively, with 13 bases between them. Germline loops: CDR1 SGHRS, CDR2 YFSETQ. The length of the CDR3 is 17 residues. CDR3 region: CASSLERGGLAKNIQYF. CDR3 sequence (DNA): TGCGCCAGCAGCTTGGAACGTGGGGGCTTAGCCAAAAACATTCAGTACTTC.

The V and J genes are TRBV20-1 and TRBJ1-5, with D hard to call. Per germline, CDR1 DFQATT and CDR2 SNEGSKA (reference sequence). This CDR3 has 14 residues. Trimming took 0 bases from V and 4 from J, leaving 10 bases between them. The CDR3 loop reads CSARDLVTNQPQHF. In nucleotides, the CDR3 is TGCAGTGCTAGAGATTTAGTTACGAATCAGCCCCAGCATTTT.

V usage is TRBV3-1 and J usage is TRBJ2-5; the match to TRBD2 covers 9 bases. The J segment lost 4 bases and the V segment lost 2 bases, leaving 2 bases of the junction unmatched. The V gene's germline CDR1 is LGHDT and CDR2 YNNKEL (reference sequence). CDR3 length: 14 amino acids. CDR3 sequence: CASSQPGLAETQYF. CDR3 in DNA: TGTGCCAGCAGCCAACCGGGACTAGCAGAGACCCAGTACTTC.

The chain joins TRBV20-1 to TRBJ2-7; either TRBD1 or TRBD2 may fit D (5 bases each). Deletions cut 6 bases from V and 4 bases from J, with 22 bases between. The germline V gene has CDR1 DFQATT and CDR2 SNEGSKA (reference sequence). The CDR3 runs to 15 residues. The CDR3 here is CSAELPGPLVYEQYF. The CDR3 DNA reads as TGCAGTGCAGAGCTTCCGGGACCCCTGGTTTACGAGCAGTACTTC.

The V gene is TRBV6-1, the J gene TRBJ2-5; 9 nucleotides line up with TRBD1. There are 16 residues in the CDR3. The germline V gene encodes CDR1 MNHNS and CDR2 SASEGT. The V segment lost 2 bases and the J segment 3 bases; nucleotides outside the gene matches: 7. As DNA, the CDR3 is TGTGCCAGCAGTGAAACGGGGACAGGGTGGAAAGAGACCCAGTACTTC. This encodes CASSETGTGWKETQYF.

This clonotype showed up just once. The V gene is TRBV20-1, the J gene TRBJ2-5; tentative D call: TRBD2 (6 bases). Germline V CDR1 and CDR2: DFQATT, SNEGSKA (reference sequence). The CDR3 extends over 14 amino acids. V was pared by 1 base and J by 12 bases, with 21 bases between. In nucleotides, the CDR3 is TGCAGTGCTAGAGGGCCAGCGGGTCCTAAGAGTGAGTACTTC. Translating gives CSARGPAGPKSEYF.

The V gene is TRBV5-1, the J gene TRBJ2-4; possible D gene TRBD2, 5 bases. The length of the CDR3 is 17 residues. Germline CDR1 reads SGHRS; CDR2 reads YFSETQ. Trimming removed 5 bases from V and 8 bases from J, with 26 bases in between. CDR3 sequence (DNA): TGCGCCAGCAGGACCAGTGGCAGCGGTCTACCTCGGGACATTCAGTACTTC. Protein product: CASRTSGSGLPRDIQYF.

The CDR3 reads CASSLASGTSYEQYF. The CDR3 bases are TGCGCCAGCAGCTTGGCTAGCGGAACCTCCTACGAGCAGTACTTC. The chain links TRBV5-1 to TRBJ2-7, with 7 bases that match TRBD2. V shed 0 bases and J 0 bases; nucleotides not matched to a gene: 3. This CDR3 region has 15 residues. CDR1 and CDR2 (germline): SGHRS, YFSETQ.

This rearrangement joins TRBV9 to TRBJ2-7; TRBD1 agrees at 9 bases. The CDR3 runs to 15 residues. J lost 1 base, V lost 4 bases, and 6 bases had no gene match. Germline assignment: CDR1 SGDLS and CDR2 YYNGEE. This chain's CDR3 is CASSSGTGSSYEQYF. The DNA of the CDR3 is TGTGCCAGCAGCTCCGGGACAGGGTCGTCCTACGAGCAGTACTTC.

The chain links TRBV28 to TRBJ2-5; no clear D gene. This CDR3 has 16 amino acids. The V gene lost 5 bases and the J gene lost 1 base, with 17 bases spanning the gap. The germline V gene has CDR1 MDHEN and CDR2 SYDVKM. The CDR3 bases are TGTGCCAGCAGTCTCCTTGGAAGGTCTGCCCAAGAGACCCAGTACTTC. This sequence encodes CASSLLGRSAQETQYF.

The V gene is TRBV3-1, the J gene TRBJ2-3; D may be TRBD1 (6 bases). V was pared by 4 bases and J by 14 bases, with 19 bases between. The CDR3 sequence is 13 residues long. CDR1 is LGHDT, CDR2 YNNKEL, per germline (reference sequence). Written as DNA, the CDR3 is TGTGCCAGCAGCCCCGGACAGCACAGAGACGCGTATTTT. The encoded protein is CASSPGQHRDAYF.

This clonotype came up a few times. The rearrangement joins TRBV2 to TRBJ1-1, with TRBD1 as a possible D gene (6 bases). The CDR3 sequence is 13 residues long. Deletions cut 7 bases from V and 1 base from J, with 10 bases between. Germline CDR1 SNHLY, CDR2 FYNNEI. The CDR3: CASISTGNTEAFF. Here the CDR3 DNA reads TGTGCCAGCATTTCGACAGGGAACACTGAAGCTTTCTTT. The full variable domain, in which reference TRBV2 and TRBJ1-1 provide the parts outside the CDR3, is EPEVTQTPSHQVTQMGQEVILRCVPISNHLYFYWYRQILGQKVEFLVSFYNNEISEKSEIFDDQFSVERPDGSNFTLKIRSTKLEDSAMYFCASISTGNTEAFFGQGTRLTVV.

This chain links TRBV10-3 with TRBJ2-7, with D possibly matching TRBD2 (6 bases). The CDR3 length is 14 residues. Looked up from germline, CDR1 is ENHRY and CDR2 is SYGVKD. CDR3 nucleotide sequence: TGTGCATCAGCGGGTGCCAACTACTCCTACGAGCAGTACTTC. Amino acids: CASAGANYSYEQYF.

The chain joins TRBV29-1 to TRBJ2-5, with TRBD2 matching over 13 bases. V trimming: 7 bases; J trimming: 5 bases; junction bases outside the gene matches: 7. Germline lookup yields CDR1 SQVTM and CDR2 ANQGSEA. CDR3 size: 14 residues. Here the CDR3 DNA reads TGCAGCGCCTGGGGACTAGCGGGGACGGAGACCCAGTACTTC. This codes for CSAWGLAGTETQYF.

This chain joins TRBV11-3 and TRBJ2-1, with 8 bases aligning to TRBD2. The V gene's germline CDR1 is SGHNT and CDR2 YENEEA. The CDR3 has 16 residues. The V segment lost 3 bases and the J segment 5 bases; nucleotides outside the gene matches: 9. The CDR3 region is CASSFTGTSVHNEQFF. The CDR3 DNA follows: TGTGCCAGCAGCTTTACCGGGACTAGTGTCCACAATGAGCAGTTCTTC.

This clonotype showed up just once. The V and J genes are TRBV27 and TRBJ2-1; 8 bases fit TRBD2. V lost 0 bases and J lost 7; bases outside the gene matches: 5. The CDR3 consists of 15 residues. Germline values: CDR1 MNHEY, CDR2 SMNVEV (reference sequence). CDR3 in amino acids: CASSLSPGGPNEQFF. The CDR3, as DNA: TGTGCCAGCAGTTTATCCCCGGGAGGGCCAAATGAGCAGTTCTTC.

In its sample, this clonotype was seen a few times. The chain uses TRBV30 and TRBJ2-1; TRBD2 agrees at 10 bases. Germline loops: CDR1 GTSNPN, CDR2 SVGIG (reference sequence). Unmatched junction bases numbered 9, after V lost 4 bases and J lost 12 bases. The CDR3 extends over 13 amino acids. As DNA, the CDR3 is TGTGCCTGGAAGGCTAGCGGGGGCCGGGGGCAGTTCTTC. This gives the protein CAWKASGGRGQFF.